The 8 T cell receptor beta chains below come from one sample, sequenced in a study of identifying expanded T cells in peripheral blood. Produced via immunoSEQ multiplex PCR; TCRdb's table is partial and in-frame only. This table has approximately 110,000 clones, approximately 90% appearing once. Sequenced: blood. All receptors come from a person aged 18 to 70 in good health.

This clone was observed a single time. The rearrangement links TRBV7-2 to TRBJ2-2, with unresolved D. CDR1 is SGHTA and CDR2 is FQGNSA in the germline V gene. The CDR3 totals 14 residues. The V end lost 4 bases, the J end lost 9 bases, and 15 bases lay between the germline ends. CDR3 amino acids: CASSSLTRGRELFF. The CDR3 coding sequence is TGTGCCAGCAGCTCCCTGACACGTGGGCGGGAGCTGTTTTTT.

CDR3 in amino acids: CASSQTDSYNEQFF. DNA of the CDR3: TGCGCCAGCAGCCAGACGGACAGCTACAATGAGCAGTTCTTC. This rearrangement joins TRBV4-3 to TRBJ2-1, with D possibly being TRBD1 (6 bases). Germline values: CDR1 LGHNA, CDR2 YSLEER. V lost 3 bases to trimming and J lost 3 bases, with 9 bases between them. The CDR3 runs 14 residues.

The chain carries TRBV21-1 and TRBJ1-2. TRBV21-1 is a recognized pseudogene. CDR3 length: 13 residues. The CDR3 loop is CASSNRLRGDYTF. In nucleotides, the CDR3 is TGTGCCAGCAGCAATCGGTTGCGGGGCGATTACACCTTC.

This clone was seen just once. CDR3 DNA: TGTGCCAGTAGTTTCGTCACTAACTATGGCTACACCTTC. Translation gives CASSFVTNYGYTF. The chain carries TRBV19 and TRBJ1-2; D ambiguous. Trimming removed 5 bases from V and 0 bases from J, with 7 bases in between. Germline CDR1 reads LNHDA; CDR2 reads SQIVND (reference sequence). The CDR3 consists of 13 residues. Full variable domain (outside the CDR3, taken from reference TRBV19 and TRBJ1-2): DGGITQSPKYLFRKEGQNVTLSCEQNLNHDAMYWYRQDPGQGLRLIYYSQIVNDFQKGDIAEGYSVSREKKESFPLTVTSAQKNPTAFYLCASSFVTNYGYTFGSGTRLTVV.

This clone was seen only a few times. The rearrangement uses TRBV30 and TRBJ1-1; TRBD1 agrees at 8 bases. With V trimmed by 2 bases and J by 5 bases, 4 bases remained unmatched. From germline, CDR1 is GTSNPN and CDR2 SVGIG (reference sequence). The CDR3 spans 13 residues. CDR3 coding DNA: TGTGCCTGGAGTACAGGGGGGAGGACTGAAGCTTTCTTT. Protein: CAWSTGGRTEAFF.

V usage is TRBV25-1 and J usage is TRBJ2-7; 8 bases match TRBD1. Germline loops: CDR1 MGHDK, CDR2 SYGVNS. This CDR3 is built from 13 residues. The J segment lost 2 bases and the V segment lost 6 bases, leaving 3 bases of the junction unmatched. The CDR3 is CASRRTGTYEQYF. CDR3 coding DNA: TGTGCCAGCAGGCGGACAGGGACCTACGAGCAGTACTTC.

The gene calls are TRBV15 and TRBJ1-1; D gene uncertain. V was clipped by 0 bases and J by 7 bases, with 9 bases between them. Germline assignment: CDR1 LNHNV and CDR2 YYDKDF (reference sequence). The CDR3 has 13 amino acids. The CDR3 sequence: CATSRDRRGEAFF. The CDR3, as DNA: TGTGCCACCAGCAGAGATCGTCGGGGTGAAGCTTTCTTT.

CDR3 protein: CASSHRAGESHDTQYF. The DNA for the CDR3 is TGTGCCAGCAGCCACCGGGCGGGGGAGTCCCATGATACGCAGTATTTT. The chain employs TRBV7-6 and TRBJ2-3; 7 bases line up with TRBD2. V lost 5 bases to trimming and J lost 6 bases; unmatched junction nucleotides: 14. The CDR3 runs 16 residues. The germline CDR1 and CDR2 sequences are SGHVS and FNYEAQ.